One and the same sample provided the 14 T cell receptor beta chains below, sequenced in a study of human T cells and chemical hapten exposure. It was unfractionated whole blood from which total RNA was extracted. TCRdb re-called the 5' RACE reads with MiXCR, one entry per CDR3 protein. The sample consists of 95,000 to 120,000 distinct CDR3 sequences, approximately 20% of them appearing once. These receptor sequences come from a human donor in good health.

Only a few counts were recorded for this clonotype. J is TRBJ2-1 and V is TRBV5-1; 10 positions agree with TRBD2. The germline V gene has CDR1 SGHRS and CDR2 YFSETQ. Losses at the gene ends were 4 bases for V and 3 bases for J; bases not matched to a gene: 4. The CDR3 is 15 residues long. The CDR3, as DNA: TGCGCCAGCAGCGTCTCTAGCGGGAGCTACAATGAGCAGTTCTTC. This gives the protein CASSVSSGSYNEQFF.

This clonotype was seen a few times. The rearrangement uses TRBV5-1 and TRBJ1-1; D not certain. CDR1 and CDR2 (germline): SGHRS, YFSETQ. V was trimmed by 4 bases and J by 1 base, leaving 20 bases between them. The CDR3 is 17 amino acids. The DNA of the CDR3 is TGCGCCAGCAGCCCCCCTGGTGGCGCCGGTCGGAACACTGAAGCTTTCTTT. This translates into CASSPPGGAGRNTEAFF.

The chain uses TRBV28 and TRBJ1-1; TRBD1 might be the D (5 bases). V was clipped by 2 bases and J by 4 bases, with 14 bases between them. In germline, CDR1 is MDHEN, CDR2 SYDVKM. CDR3 length: 15 residues. Here the CDR3 reads CASSLTGVGGTEAFF. In DNA, the CDR3 is TGTGCCAGCAGTTTAACGGGGGTTGGGGGCACTGAAGCTTTCTTT.

The rearrangement joins TRBV18 to TRBJ2-5; tentative D call: TRBD1 (5 bases). Germline V lookup: CDR1 KGHSH, CDR2 LQKENI. Trimming took off 4 bases at V and 1 base at J, with 13 bases between the two ends. The CDR3 runs 15 residues. CDR3 bases: TGTGCCAGCTCACTGCAGGGTACCCCCCAAGAGACCCAGTACTTC. The encoded protein is CASSLQGTPQETQYF.

The V and J genes are TRBV3-1 and TRBJ2-7; 8 positions agree with TRBD2. After removal of 0 bases from V and 6 bases from J, the junction contained 4 bases not matched to a gene. The germline CDR1 and CDR2 sequences are LGHDT and YNNKEL (reference sequence). The CDR3 has 14 amino acids. CDR3 in amino acids: CASSQDWAGGEQYF. The CDR3 DNA follows: TGTGCCAGCAGCCAAGATTGGGCGGGAGGCGAGCAGTACTTC.

J is TRBJ2-5 and V is TRBV7-9; a possible D gene is TRBD1 (6 bases). Germline values: CDR1 SEHNR, CDR2 FQNEAQ (reference sequence). The ends were cut back, 5 bases at V and 2 bases at J, with 15 bases in the middle. The CDR3 runs 15 residues. The CDR3 nucleotides read TGTGCCAGCAGCCGCCTAGGGGGAGAGCAAGAGACCCAGTACTTC. Its translation is CASSRLGGEQETQYF.

The chain employs TRBV25-1 and TRBJ2-3; D gene uncertain. The CDR3 sequence is 12 residues long. Trimming left V 4 bases short and J 10 bases short, with 12 bases between. The germline V gene encodes CDR1 MGHDK and CDR2 SYGVNS. CDR3 bases: TGTGCCAGCAGTGCCCTGGGGTGGCCGCAGTATTTT. It codes for CASSALGWPQYF.

The chain joins TRBV20-1 to TRBJ1-6, with unresolved D. The V end was cut by 2 bases, the J end by 7 bases, with 12 bases between. Germline assignment: CDR1 DFQATT and CDR2 SNEGSKA (reference sequence). The CDR3 sequence is 14 residues long. The CDR3 reads CSARPILGNSPLHF. The DNA of the CDR3 is TGCAGTGCTAGACCCATTCTCGGCAATTCACCCCTCCACTTT.

This clonotype appeared a few times. The chain links TRBV6-6 to TRBJ2-3; D remains ambiguous. CDR3 length: 13 amino acids. Per germline, CDR1 MNHNY and CDR2 SVGAGI (reference sequence). Trimming shortened V by 6 bases and J by 3 bases, and 10 bases separated the two germline ends. DNA of the CDR3: TGTGCCAGCAGCCGGGCTCGGACAGATACGCAGTATTTT. This codes for CASSRARTDTQYF.

J is TRBJ2-7 and V is TRBV10-1; D is perhaps TRBD1 or TRBD2 (6 bases each). With 5 bases removed from V and 6 bases from J, the gap between germline ends came to 17 bases. The CDR3 totals 14 residues. Germline V gives CDR1 WNHNN, CDR2 SYGVQD (reference sequence). CDR3: CASSSGHAGREQYF. The CDR3 bases are TGCGCCAGCAGTTCGGGACACGCGGGACGCGAGCAGTACTTC.

V usage is TRBV28 and J usage is TRBJ1-5; D is unclear. The CDR3 consists of 14 residues. Germline CDR1 and CDR2: MDHEN and SYDVKM. The V end lost 4 bases, the J end lost 8 bases, and 15 bases lay between the germline ends. Written as DNA, the CDR3 is TGTGCCAGCAGTTCTGACGGAGTCGTCGAGCCCCAGCATTTT. Translating it yields CASSSDGVVEPQHF.

V usage is TRBV5-4 and J usage is TRBJ2-1; D not certain. Between the trimmed V and J ends, which lost 1 base and 9 bases, there was a span of 11 bases. The CDR3 is 13 residues long. Germline CDR1 SGHNT, CDR2 YYREEE (reference sequence). CDR3 residues: CASSLSSISEQFF. CDR3 sequence (DNA): TGTGCCAGCAGCTTGAGTTCTATAAGTGAGCAGTTCTTC. Complete variable domain (other parts from reference TRBV5-4 and TRBJ2-1): ETGVTQSPTHLIKTRGQQVTLRCSSQSGHNTVSWYQQALGQGPQFIFQYYREEENGRGNFPPRFSGLQFPNYSSELNVNALELDDSALYLCASSLSSISEQFFGPGTRLTVL.

The chain links TRBV5-6 to TRBJ2-1; 10 bases map to TRBD1. Germline trimming cut 5 bases from V and 10 bases from J; bases unmatched to any gene: 6. The germline gives CDR1 SGHDT, CDR2 YYEEEE. The CDR3 sequence is 13 residues long. This chain's CDR3 is CASSRDRGPEQFF. As DNA, the CDR3 is TGTGCCAGCAGTCGAGACAGGGGGCCGGAGCAGTTCTTC.

The gene calls are TRBV20-1 and TRBJ2-6; 14 bases align to TRBD2. The CDR3 contains 16 residues. Trimming took 6 bases from V and 5 from J; bases not matched to a gene: 6. Germline V gene lookup returns CDR1 DFQATT and CDR2 SNEGSKA (reference sequence). CDR3 residues: CSARLAGGRRANVLTF. The CDR3 DNA is TGCAGTGCCAGACTAGCGGGAGGGCGTAGGGCCAACGTCCTGACTTTC.